The T cell receptor beta chain under discussion was sequenced for a study of regulatory T cells in long-lasting Graves disease. Study-wide points: With some 2,800 shared public clonotypes, persistent patients exceeded new patients, who shared about a thousand.

There are a few counts of this clonotype. Its antigen is still unknown. The authors built TCR beta libraries using iRepertoire HTBI primers and Arm-PCR of CDR3 regions. TCRdb recomputed calls from the multiplex PCR reads with MiXCR, one row per CDR3 protein. This sample has under 500,000 distinct CDR3 sequences; roughly 17% occur once, and the top ten carry roughly a tenth. Time point of the sample: newly diagnosed GD, antithyroid drugs for less than 3 months. The TCR library was made from RNA extracted from PBMCs. These same data were also listed under a study on T cells in Graves' hyperthyroidism and ophthalmopathy.

This specimen was peripheral blood mononuclear cells (PBMCs), taken at new diagnosis, from a patient treated with antithyroid drugs. This clonotype originated in a woman aged 25 to 45 with Graves disease.

The CDR3 nucleotides read TGTGCCACCACCAAGCGAGCGGAATTAGCTAACTATGGCTACACCTTC. As protein: CATTKRAELANYGYTF. The genes are TRBV6-1 and TRBJ1-2; D not resolved. The CDR3 is made up of 16 amino acids. Between the trimmed V and J ends, which lost 10 bases and 0 bases, there was a span of 21 bases. The V gene's germline CDR1 is MNHNS and CDR2 SASEGT.